The clone carrying this T cell receptor beta chain was counted only a few times. As yet, its antigen is unknown. The entry originates in a study of regulatory T cells in long-lasting Graves disease. For the study at large: Persistence in Graves' disease required over 5 years of antithyroid drugs plus positive TSH receptor antibodies.

The authors built TCR beta libraries using iRepertoire HTBI primers and Arm-PCR of CDR3 regions. Each CDR3 protein is one row after TCRdb ran MiXCR on the multiplex PCR reads. In the table there are 650,000 to 700,000 distinct CDR3 sequences, approximately 31% of which are singletons. Time point noted: persistent/refractory GD, antithyroid drugs over 5 years with positive TRAb. Isolated PBMC RNA provided the starting material for the TCR library. Collection of peripheral blood (roughly 9.3 milliliters) was done using EDTA tubes. V was clipped by 5 bases and J by 4 bases; unmatched bases: 13. From germline, CDR1 is MNHEY and CDR2 SVGEGT. The CDR3 has 16 amino acids. Study-level results: TCR diversity was lower in persistent Graves' patients than in newly diagnosed ones. There were preferences for TRBV28, TRBJ1-2 and TRBJ2-5 in persistent disease.

Sequenced here: peripheral blood mononuclear cells (PBMCs), sampled when the disease was refractory, from a patient treated with antithyroid drugs. The TCR originated in a female donor with Graves disease. This chain links TRBV6-2 or TRBV6-3 with TRBJ2-7; 8 positions agree with TRBD1. The CDR3 nucleotides are TGTGCCAGCAGTGAAAACCCCCAGGGGGCTCGGTACGAGCAGTACTTC. It specifies CASSENPQGARYEQYF.